These 6 T cell receptor beta chains came from one sample sequenced in a study of cytomegalovirus exposure and HLA in healthy donors. This table comes from immunoSEQ multiplex PCR, and its TCRdb copy is limited to in-frame clones, with some not included. The table has 110,000 to 150,000 clones, roughly 90% seen once. The specimen sequenced was PBMCs. The source is a young man in good health and CMV-seronegative.

The genes are TRBV29-1 and TRBJ2-3, with 8 bases aligning to TRBD1. Losses at the gene ends were 4 bases for V and 4 bases for J; bases not matched to a gene: 7. The CDR3 consists of 14 residues. Germline lookup yields CDR1 SQVTM and CDR2 ANQGSEA. This CDR3 is CSVAGQGRADTQYF. CDR3 DNA sequence: TGCAGCGTTGCAGGACAGGGAAGGGCAGATACGCAGTATTTT.

The rearrangement links TRBV2 to TRBJ2-1; D perhaps matches TRBD1 (6 bases). Germline lookup yields CDR1 SNHLY and CDR2 FYNNEI. The germline V and J ends were trimmed by 1 base and 5 bases, with 6 bases remaining between them. This CDR3 spans 13 amino acids. This CDR3 is CASSEDRDNEQFF. The CDR3 DNA reads TGTGCCAGCAGTGAAGACAGGGACAATGAGCAGTTCTTC.

This chain links TRBV6-5 with TRBJ2-1, with 8 bases lining up with TRBD2. The V gene's germline CDR1 is MNHEY and CDR2 SVGAGI. V lost 0 bases and J lost 5; bases outside the gene matches: 3. CDR3 size: 15 residues. This CDR3 is CASSYSAGVDNEQFF. CDR3 nucleotide sequence: TGTGCCAGCAGTTACTCAGCGGGAGTTGACAATGAGCAGTTCTTC.

V is TRBV18 and J is TRBJ2-1; 8 nucleotides match TRBD1. The V gene's germline CDR1 is KGHSH and CDR2 LQKENI. With V trimmed by 3 bases and J by 8 bases, 9 bases remained unmatched. The CDR3 is 15 amino acids. CDR3 sequence reads: CASSPPLVQGDEQFF. The DNA of the CDR3 is TGTGCCAGCTCACCTCCGTTAGTACAGGGGGATGAGCAGTTCTTC.

The chain couples TRBV7-2 to TRBJ2-2, with a weak D call TRBD2 (5 bases). Per the germline V gene, CDR1 is SGHTA and CDR2 is FQGNSA. V shed 3 bases and J shed 5 bases, with 7 bases lying between them. The CDR3 contains 13 residues. CDR3 in DNA: TGTGCCAGCAGCTTGGAGGCGACCGGGGAGCTGTTTTTT. It codes for CASSLEATGELFF.

The chain is built from TRBV5-6 and TRBJ2-3; D is undetermined. Germline V gene lookup returns CDR1 SGHDT and CDR2 YYEEEE. The V end lost 0 bases, the J end lost 6 bases, and 5 bases lay between the germline ends. This CDR3 is 12 amino acids long. CDR3: CASSLVLDTQYF. The DNA for the CDR3 is TGTGCCAGCAGCTTGGTACTGGATACGCAGTATTTT.